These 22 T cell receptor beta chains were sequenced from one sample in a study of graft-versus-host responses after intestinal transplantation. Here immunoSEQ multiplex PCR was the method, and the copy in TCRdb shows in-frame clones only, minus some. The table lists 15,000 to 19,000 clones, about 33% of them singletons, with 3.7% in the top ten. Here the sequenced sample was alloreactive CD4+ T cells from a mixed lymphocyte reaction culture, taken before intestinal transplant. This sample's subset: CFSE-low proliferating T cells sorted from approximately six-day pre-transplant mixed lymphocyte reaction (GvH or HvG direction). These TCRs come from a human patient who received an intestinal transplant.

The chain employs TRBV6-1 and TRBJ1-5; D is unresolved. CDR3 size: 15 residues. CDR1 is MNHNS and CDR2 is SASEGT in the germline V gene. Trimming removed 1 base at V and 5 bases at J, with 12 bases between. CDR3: CASSEVGQWDQPQHF. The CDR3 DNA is TGTGCCAGCAGTGAAGTCGGCCAATGGGATCAGCCCCAGCATTTT.

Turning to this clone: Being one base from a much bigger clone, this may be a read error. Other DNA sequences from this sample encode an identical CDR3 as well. In DNA form, the CDR3 reads TGTGCCAGCAGCTCAGACAGGGGGCGGACCGAAGCTTTCTTT. Its translation: CASSSDRGRTEAFF. The chain uses TRBV6-5 and TRBJ1-1, with 10 positions matching TRBD1. The germline gives CDR1 MNHEY, CDR2 SVGAGI. This CDR3 has 14 amino acids. V was pared by 6 bases and J by 8 bases, with 9 bases of the junction left unmatched.

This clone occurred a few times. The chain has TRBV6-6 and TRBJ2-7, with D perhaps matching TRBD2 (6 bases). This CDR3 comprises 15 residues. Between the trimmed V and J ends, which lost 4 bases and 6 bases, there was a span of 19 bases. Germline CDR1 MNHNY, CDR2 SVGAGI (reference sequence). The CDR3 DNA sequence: TGTGCCAGCAGTTCGAGGGAGGCCTGGCCGTCCGAGCAGTACTTC. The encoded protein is CASSSREAWPSEQYF.

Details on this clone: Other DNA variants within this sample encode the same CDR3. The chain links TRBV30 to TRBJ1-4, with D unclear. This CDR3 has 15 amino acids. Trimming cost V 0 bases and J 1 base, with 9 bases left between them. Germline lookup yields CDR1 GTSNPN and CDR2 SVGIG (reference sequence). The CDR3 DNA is TGTGCCTGGAGTGTATTGCGGTTAACTAATGAAAAACTGTTTTTT. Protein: CAWSVLRLTNEKLFF.

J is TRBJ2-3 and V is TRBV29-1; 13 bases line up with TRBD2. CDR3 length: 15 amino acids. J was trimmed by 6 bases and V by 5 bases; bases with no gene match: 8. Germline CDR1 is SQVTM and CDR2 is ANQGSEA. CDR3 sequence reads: CSVRGTSGVVDTQYF. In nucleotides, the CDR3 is TGCAGCGTTAGGGGGACTAGCGGGGTTGTGGATACGCAGTATTTT.

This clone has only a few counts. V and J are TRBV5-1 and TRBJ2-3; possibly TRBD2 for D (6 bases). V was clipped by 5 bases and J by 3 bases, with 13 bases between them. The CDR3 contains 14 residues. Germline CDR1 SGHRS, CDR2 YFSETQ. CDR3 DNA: TGCGCCAGCAGTCTGGCGGGGAGAACAGATACGCAGTATTTT. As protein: CASSLAGRTDTQYF.

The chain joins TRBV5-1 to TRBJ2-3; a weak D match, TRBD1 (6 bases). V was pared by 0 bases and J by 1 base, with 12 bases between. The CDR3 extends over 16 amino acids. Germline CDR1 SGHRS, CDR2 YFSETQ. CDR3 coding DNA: TGCGCCAGCAGCTTGGAGGGGGTCCCCGGCACAGATACGCAGTATTTT. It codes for CASSLEGVPGTDTQYF. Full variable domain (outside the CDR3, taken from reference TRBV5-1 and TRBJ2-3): KAGVTQTPRYLIKTRGQQVTLSCSPISGHRSVSWYQQTPGQGLQFLFEYFSETQRNKGNFPGRFSGRQFSNSRSEMNVSTLELGDSALYLCASSLEGVPGTDTQYFGPGTRLTVL.

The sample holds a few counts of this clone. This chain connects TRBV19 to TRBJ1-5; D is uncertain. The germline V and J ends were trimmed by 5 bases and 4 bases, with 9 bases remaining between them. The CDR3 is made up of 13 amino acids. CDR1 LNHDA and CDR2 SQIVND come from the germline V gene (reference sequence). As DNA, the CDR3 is TGTGCCAGTAGTTGGAGGGAAAATCAGCCCCAGCATTTT. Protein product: CASSWRENQPQHF. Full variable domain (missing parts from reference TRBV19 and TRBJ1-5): DGGITQSPKYLFRKEGQNVTLSCEQNLNHDAMYWYRQDPGQGLRLIYYSQIVNDFQKGDIAEGYSVSREKKESFPLTVTSAQKNPTAFYLCASSWRENQPQHFGDGTRLSIL.

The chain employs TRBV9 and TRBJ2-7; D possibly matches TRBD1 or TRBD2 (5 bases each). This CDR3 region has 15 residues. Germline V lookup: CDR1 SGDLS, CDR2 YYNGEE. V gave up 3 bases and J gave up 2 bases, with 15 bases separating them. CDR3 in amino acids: CASSAGTAKAYEQYF. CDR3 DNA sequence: TGTGCCAGCAGCGCAGGGACCGCAAAGGCCTACGAGCAGTACTTC.

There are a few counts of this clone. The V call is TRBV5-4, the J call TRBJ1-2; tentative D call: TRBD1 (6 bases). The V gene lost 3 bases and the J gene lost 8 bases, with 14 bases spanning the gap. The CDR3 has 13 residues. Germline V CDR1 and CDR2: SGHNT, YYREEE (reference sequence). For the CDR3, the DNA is TGTGCCAGCAGCTCGGGCCCTCAGGGGGGCTACACCTTC. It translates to CASSSGPQGGYTF.

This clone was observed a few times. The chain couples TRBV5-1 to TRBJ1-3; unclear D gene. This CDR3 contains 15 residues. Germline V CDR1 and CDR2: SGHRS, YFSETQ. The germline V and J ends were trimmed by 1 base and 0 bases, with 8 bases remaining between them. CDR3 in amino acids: CASSLRGNSGNTIYF. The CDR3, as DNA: TGCGCCAGCAGCTTGCGGGGTAACTCTGGAAACACCATATATTTT.

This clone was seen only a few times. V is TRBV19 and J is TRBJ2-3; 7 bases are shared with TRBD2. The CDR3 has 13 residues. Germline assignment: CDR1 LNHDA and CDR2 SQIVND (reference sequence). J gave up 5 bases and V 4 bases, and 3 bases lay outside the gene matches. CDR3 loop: CASSKTSLDTQYF. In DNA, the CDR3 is TGTGCCAGTAGTAAGACTAGCTTAGATACGCAGTATTTT.

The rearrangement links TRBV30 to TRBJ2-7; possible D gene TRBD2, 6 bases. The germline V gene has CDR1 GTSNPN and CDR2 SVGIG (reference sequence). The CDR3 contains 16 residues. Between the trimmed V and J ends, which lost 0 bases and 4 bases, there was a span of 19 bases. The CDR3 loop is CAWSVLGRRGGYEQYF. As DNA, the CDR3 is TGTGCCTGGAGTGTACTTGGCAGGCGGGGAGGATACGAGCAGTACTTC.

For the CDR3, the DNA is TGTGCCAGCAGCCTTGGGACTAGCGGGACTGGAAGGTACAATGAGCAGTTCTTC. Translating it yields CASSLGTSGTGRYNEQFF. This chain uses TRBV7-6 with TRBJ2-1; TRBD2 matches at 13 bases. Per the germline V gene, CDR1 is SGHVS and CDR2 is FNYEAQ. The CDR3 loop spans 18 amino acids. With V trimmed by 5 bases and J by 4 bases, 11 bases remained unmatched.

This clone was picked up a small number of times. This chain's CDR3 is CASRNVGGSGNTIYF. CDR3 in DNA: TGTGCCAGCAGAAACGTCGGGGGTTCTGGAAACACCATATATTTT. The rearrangement uses TRBV7-2 and TRBJ1-3, with a possible D match to TRBD1 (5 bases). V lost 6 bases to trimming and J lost 1 base, with 13 bases between them. CDR1 and CDR2 from the germline V gene are SGHTA and FQGNSA. There are 15 residues in the CDR3.

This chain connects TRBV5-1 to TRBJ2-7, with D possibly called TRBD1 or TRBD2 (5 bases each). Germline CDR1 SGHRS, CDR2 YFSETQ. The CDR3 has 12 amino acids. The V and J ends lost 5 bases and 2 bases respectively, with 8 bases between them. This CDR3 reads CASRRDAYEQYF. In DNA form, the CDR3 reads TGCGCCAGCAGGAGGGACGCCTACGAGCAGTACTTC.

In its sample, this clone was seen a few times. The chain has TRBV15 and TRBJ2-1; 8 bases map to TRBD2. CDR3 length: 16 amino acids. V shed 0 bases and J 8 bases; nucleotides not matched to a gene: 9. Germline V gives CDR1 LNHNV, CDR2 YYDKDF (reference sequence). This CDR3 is CATSRESTSGGYEQFF. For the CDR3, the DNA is TGTGCCACCAGCAGAGAGTCCACGAGCGGGGGTTATGAGCAGTTCTTC.

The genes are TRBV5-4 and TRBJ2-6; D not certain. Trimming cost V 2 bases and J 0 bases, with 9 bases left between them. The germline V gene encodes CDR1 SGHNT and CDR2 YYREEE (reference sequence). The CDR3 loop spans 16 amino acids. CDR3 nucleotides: TGTGCCAGCAGCTTCTCCTTCAGCTCTGGGGCCAACGTCCTGACTTTC. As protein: CASSFSFSSGANVLTF.

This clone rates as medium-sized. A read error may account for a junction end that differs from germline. The CDR3 DNA sequence: TGTGCCAGCACCTTAGTCACTGAGCAGTTCTTC. Translating gives CASTLVTEQFF. The chain carries TRBV11-2 and TRBJ2-1; D is unresolved. The V gene's germline CDR1 is SGHAT and CDR2 FQNNGV. The CDR3 consists of 11 residues.

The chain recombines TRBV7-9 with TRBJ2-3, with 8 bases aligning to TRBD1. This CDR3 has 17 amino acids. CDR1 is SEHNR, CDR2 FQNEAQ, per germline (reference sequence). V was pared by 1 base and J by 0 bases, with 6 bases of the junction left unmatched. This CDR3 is CASSLEWTGFSTDTQYF. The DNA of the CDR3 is TGTGCCAGCAGCTTAGAGTGGACAGGGTTCAGCACAGATACGCAGTATTTT.

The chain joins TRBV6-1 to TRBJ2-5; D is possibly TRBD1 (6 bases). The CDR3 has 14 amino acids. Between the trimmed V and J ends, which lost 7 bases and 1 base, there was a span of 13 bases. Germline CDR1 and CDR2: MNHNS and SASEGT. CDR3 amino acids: CASKLQGIQETQYF. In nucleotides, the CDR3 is TGTGCCAGCAAGCTCCAGGGGATCCAAGAGACCCAGTACTTC.

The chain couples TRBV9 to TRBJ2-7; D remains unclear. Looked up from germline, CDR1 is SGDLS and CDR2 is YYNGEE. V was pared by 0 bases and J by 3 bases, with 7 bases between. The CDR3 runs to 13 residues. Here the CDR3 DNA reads TGTGCCAGCAGCGTAGGTTTGGTCTACGAGCAGTACTTC. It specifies CASSVGLVYEQYF. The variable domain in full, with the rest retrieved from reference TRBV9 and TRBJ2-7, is DSGVTQTPKHLITATGQRVTLRCSPRSGDLSVYWYQQSLDQGLQFLIQYYNGEERAKGNILERFSAQQFPDLHSELNLSSLELGDSALYFCASSVGLVYEQYFGPGTRLTVT.